One T cell receptor beta chain is described in this entry. The antigen remains undetermined. This record belongs to a study of cytomegalovirus exposure and HLA in healthy donors. 60 Vbeta and 13 Jbeta primers were used in PCR. Profiled with immunoSEQ multiplex PCR; TCRdb holds only in-frame clones, not every one. Here the sample spans roughly 140,000 clones, about four fifths being singletons. Trimming shortened V by 8 bases and J by 0 bases, and 13 bases separated the two germline ends. The V gene's germline CDR1 is SGHRS and CDR2 YFSETQ. This CDR3 region has 14 residues. Study-level results: Reports showed the classifier diagnosing cytomegalovirus status with high specificity and sensitivity.

The chain is built from TRBV5-1 and TRBJ2-3, with a tentative D call TRBD1 (6 bases). Specimen: PBMCs. This TCR was sampled from a male donor in good health and CMV-seronegative. CDR3 sequence: CASTGQRSTDTQYF. As DNA, the CDR3 is TGCGCCAGTACTGGACAGAGAAGCACAGATACGCAGTATTTT. Supplemented by reference TRBV5-1 and TRBJ2-3, the full variable domain reads KAGVTQTPRYLIKTRGQQVTLSCSPISGHRSVSWYQQTPGQGLQFLFEYFSETQRNKGNFPGRFSGRQFSNSRSEMNVSTLELGDSALYLCASTGQRSTDTQYFGPGTRLTVL.